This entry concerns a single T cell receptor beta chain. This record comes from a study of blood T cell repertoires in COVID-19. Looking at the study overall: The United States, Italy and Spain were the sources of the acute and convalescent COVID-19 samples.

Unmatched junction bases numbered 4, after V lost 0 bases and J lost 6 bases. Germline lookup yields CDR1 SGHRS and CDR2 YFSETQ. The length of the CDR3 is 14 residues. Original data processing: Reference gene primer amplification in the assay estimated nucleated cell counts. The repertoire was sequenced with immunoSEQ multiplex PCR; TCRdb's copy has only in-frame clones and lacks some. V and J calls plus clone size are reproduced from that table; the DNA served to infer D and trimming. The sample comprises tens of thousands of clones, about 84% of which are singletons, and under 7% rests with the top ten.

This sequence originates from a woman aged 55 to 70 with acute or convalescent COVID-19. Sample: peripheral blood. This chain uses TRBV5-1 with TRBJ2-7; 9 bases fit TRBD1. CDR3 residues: CASSLGDRDVEQYF. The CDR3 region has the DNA TGCGCCAGCAGCTTGGGGGACAGGGATGTCGAGCAGTACTTC.